These T cell receptor beta chains were read from a single sample in a study of blood T cell repertoires in COVID-19. Profiled with immunoSEQ multiplex PCR; TCRdb holds only in-frame clones, not every one. This sample has nearly 60,000 clones, with around 85% found just once. The sequenced material came from peripheral blood. The receptors were sampled from a man aged 40-49 years with active COVID-19. CDR3s include the opening cysteine and the closing phenylalanine or tryptophan. A D gene is named only where the DNA matches it firmly. Clone size is given for some rows only: seen once, a few or many times, or a class if the clone is expanded.

size	V	J	D	DNA	CDR3
once	TRBV3-1/TRBV3-2	TRBJ2-5	-	TGTGCCAGCAGCCAAGAAAGACAGAGGTTCTTAGAGACCCAGTACTTC	CASSQERQRFLETQYF
-	TRBV18	TRBJ1-2	TRBD1	TGTGCCAGCTCACCCGACAGGGCCTATGAGGGCTACACCTTC	CASSPDRAYEGYTF
many	TRBV6-6	TRBJ2-1	TRBD2	TGTGCCAGCAGTTATAGCGGGAGCTACAATGAGCAGTTCTTC	CASSYSGSYNEQFF
-	TRBV5-1	TRBJ2-3	TRBD1	TGCGCCAGCAGCAAGGGACAGGGGAAAGATACGCAGTATTTT	CASSKGQGKDTQYF
-	TRBV2	TRBJ2-1	-	TGTGCCAGCAGTGAAGCCTACGCCGGGGAGCAGTTCTTC	CASSEAYAGEQFF
-	TRBV24-1	TRBJ2-2	-	TGTGCCACCAGTGATCCCGATTATAGGAAGGACAGAGTCTGGACCGGGGAGCTGTTTTTT	CATSDPDYRKDRVWTGELFF
-	TRBV6-5	TRBJ2-1	TRBD1	TGTGCCAGCAGTATGGGACAGGGTAACTACAATGAGCAGTTCTTC	CASSMGQGNYNEQFF
-	TRBV28	TRBJ2-7	TRBD1	TGTGCCAGCAGTCGGGACAGCGACCTCACCTACGAGCAGTACTTC	CASSRDSDLTYEQYF
-	TRBV29-1	TRBJ1-1	TRBD1	TGCAGCGTTGGCATGACAGGGGGCCGAACTGAAGCTTTCTTT	CSVGMTGGRTEAFF
few	TRBV20-1	TRBJ2-3	TRBD2	TGCAGTGCTAGTCGTGGCGGGAGGGCAATAGGAAATACGCAGTATTTT	CSASRGGRAIGNTQYF
-	TRBV7-2	TRBJ1-1	TRBD1	TGTGCCAGCAGCCCAGTGACAGGGACTGAAGCTTTCTTT	CASSPVTGTEAFF
-	TRBV6-1	TRBJ1-5	-	TGTGCCAGCAGTGAAGCGGGGGGGCACTCGGATCAGCCCCAGCATTTT	CASSEAGGHSDQPQHF
once	TRBV5-6	TRBJ1-3	-	TGTGCCAGCAGCCGCGGGACGGATGGAAACACCATATATTTT	CASSRGTDGNTIYF
-	TRBV6-5	TRBJ2-2	TRBD2	TGTGCCAGCAGGGGACTAGATGTGCTGTTTTTT	CASRGLDVLFF
-	TRBV7-9	TRBJ2-7	TRBD2	TGTGCCAGCAGGCCTAGCGGGCCGCTGGGGGAGCAGTACTTC	CASRPSGPLGEQYF
-	TRBV28	TRBJ1-5	-	TGTGCCAGCAGCAAATTTCAGGGTGGGCGCAATCAGCCCCAGCATTTT	CASSKFQGGRNQPQHF
-	TRBV30	TRBJ1-3	TRBD1	TGTGCCTGGAATCTGGGACAGGGAGACGGAAACACCATATATTTT	CAWNLGQGDGNTIYF
-	TRBV30	TRBJ1-1	TRBD1	TGTGCCTGGAGACGGACAGGGCGAGCTTTCTTT	CAWRRTGRAFF
-	TRBV13	TRBJ2-3	TRBD2	TGTGCCAGCAGCGCTTCTAGCGGACGCACAGATACGCAGTATTTT	CASSASSGRTDTQYF
-	TRBV27	TRBJ2-5	-	TGTGCCAGCAGCCCTAGTTACCAAGAGACCCAGTACTTC	CASSPSYQETQYF
-	TRBV10-3	TRBJ2-1	TRBD2	TGTGCCATCAGTGAGTCAACTAGCGGGAGGTGGGATGAGCAGTTCTTC	CAISESTSGRWDEQFF
-	TRBV11-2	TRBJ2-7	TRBD2	TGTGCCAGCAGCTTAGATCGCATAGCGGGGGCCTCCTACGAGCAGTACTTC	CASSLDRIAGASYEQYF
-	TRBV19	TRBJ1-6	TRBD1	TGTGCCAGTACCCCGGACAGGTCCGGTTCACCCCTCCACTTT	CASTPDRSGSPLHF
-	TRBV6-6	TRBJ2-7	-	TGTGCCAGCAGTTACAGGGGCAATTACGAGCAGTACTTC	CASSYRGNYEQYF
-	TRBV5-1	TRBJ1-4	TRBD1	TGCGCCAGCAGCTTTACTTCACCGGGACAGGGGACGTCAACGGGTGAAAAACTGTTTTTT	CASSFTSPGQGTSTGEKLFF
-	TRBV10-3	TRBJ1-2	-	TGTGCCATAAGGAGGGATCTTCGGGACTATGGCTACACCTTC	CAIRRDLRDYGYTF
-	TRBV7-8	TRBJ2-7	TRBD2	TGTGCCAGCAGCTCCAAGCGGGAGAAACCCTACGAGCAGTACTTC	CASSSKREKPYEQYF
once	TRBV9	TRBJ2-5	TRBD1	TGTGCCAGCAGCACCCGACAGGGGCCCCCGGAGACCCAGTACTTC	CASSTRQGPPETQYF
few	TRBV29-1	TRBJ1-1	-	TGCAGCGTTGAAAGGGGAAGCCAGACTGAAGCTTTCTTT	CSVERGSQTEAFF
-	TRBV6-5	TRBJ1-2	TRBD1	TGTGCCAGCAGGGATTACAGGGGTCGGAGCTATGGCTACACCTTC	CASRDYRGRSYGYTF
-	TRBV30	TRBJ1-4	-	TGTGCCTGGAGTCTAAGGGGCCATGAAAAACTGTTTTTT	CAWSLRGHEKLFF
-	TRBV28	TRBJ2-7	TRBD1	TGTGCCAGCAGTTTATTCCCGGACAGGATCAGCTACGAGCAGTACTTC	CASSLFPDRISYEQYF
-	TRBV19	TRBJ1-5	TRBD1	TGTGCCAGTACCCGGACAGGGGCCGGCAATCAGCCCCAGCATTTT	CASTRTGAGNQPQHF
-	TRBV10-1	TRBJ2-1	TRBD1	TGCGCCAGCGGAGAATCTATCCTGGGACAGGGGGTCAATGAGCAGTTCTTC	CASGESILGQGVNEQFF
-	TRBV19	TRBJ2-6	TRBD1	TGTGCCAGTAGTAGTTGGCAGGGGGCTACTTTCCTCTCTGGGGCCAACGTCCTGACTTTC	CASSSWQGATFLSGANVLTF
-	TRBV4-1	TRBJ2-5	-	TGCGCCAGCAGCCAACCCGCAGGGACCCAGTACTTC	CASSQPAGTQYF
-	TRBV7-2	TRBJ2-3	-	TGTGCCAGCAGCTTAGCGTTCACGGGCACAGATACGCAGTATTTT	CASSLAFTGTDTQYF
-	TRBV21-1	TRBJ1-2	-	TGTGCCAGCAGCAAAGATTTGGGACAGGGGTATGGCTACACCTTC	CASSKDLGQGYGYTF
-	TRBV4-1	TRBJ1-1	-	TGCGCCAGCAGCCAAGTAGCAGGGAGGGACACTGAAGCTTTCTTT	CASSQVAGRDTEAFF
-	TRBV30	TRBJ2-2	TRBD1	TGTGCCTCTAGACAGGGGGCGGTCACCGGGGAGCTGTTTTTT	CASRQGAVTGELFF
-	TRBV3-1/TRBV3-2	TRBJ2-5	-	TGTGCCAGCAGCCTCCCTACCGGGACCCAGTACTTC	CASSLPTGTQYF
-	TRBV27	TRBJ1-1	-	TGTGCCAGCAGTTTCCCGGGGAACACTGAAGCTTTCTTT	CASSFPGNTEAFF
-	TRBV6-5	TRBJ1-2	-	TGTGCCAGCAGTCGGGGTATGGGGTATGGCTACACCTTC	CASSRGMGYGYTF